Shown below are 14 T cell receptor beta chains from a single sample sequenced in a study of blood T cell repertoires in COVID-19. Profiling relied on immunoSEQ multiplex PCR, and the TCRdb table lists in-frame clones only, not all of them. The repertoire holds 210,000 or so clones, with around four fifths as singletons. Sequencing was performed on peripheral blood. The receptors derive from a woman of 80 years or more with active or convalescent COVID-19.

J is TRBJ2-2 and V is TRBV18, with D possibly matching TRBD2 (6 bases). Trimming shortened V by 4 bases and J by 5 bases, and 17 bases separated the two germline ends. Germline assignment: CDR1 KGHSH and CDR2 LQKENI. The CDR3 is 16 amino acids. CDR3 bases: TGTGCCAGCTCACTGTATAGCGGTCGGGGAACCGGGGAGCTGTTTTTT. It yields the protein CASSLYSGRGTGELFF.

This chain connects TRBV2 to TRBJ2-2; TRBD2 aligns across 8 bases. Trimming removed 6 bases from V and 5 bases from J; junction bases left unmatched: 5. The CDR3 length is 14 residues. In germline, CDR1 is SNHLY, CDR2 FYNNEI. The CDR3 nucleotides read TGTGCCAGCAGCCCTCGGGAGGGTACCGGGGAGCTGTTTTTT. Amino acids: CASSPREGTGELFF.

This chain links TRBV2 with TRBJ1-1, with 9 bases aligning to TRBD1. Germline V gene data show CDR1 as SNHLY and CDR2 as FYNNEI. After removal of 2 bases from V and 1 base from J, the junction contained 2 bases not matched to a gene. The CDR3 totals 15 residues. The CDR3 DNA reads TGTGCCAGCAGTGAACAGGACAGGGGGAACACTGAAGCTTTCTTT. Translation: CASSEQDRGNTEAFF.

The chain combines TRBV14 with TRBJ2-7, with TRBD1 as a possible D gene (6 bases). CDR1 SGHDN and CDR2 FVKESK come from the germline V gene. V lost 4 bases, J lost 3 bases, and 19 bases lay in between. This CDR3 has 16 amino acids. The CDR3 DNA reads TGTGCCAGCAGCCTGCAAAGCAGGGGATGGGGCTACGAGCAGTACTTC. This encodes CASSLQSRGWGYEQYF. The variable domain in full, completed from reference TRBV14 and TRBJ2-7, reads EAGVTQFPSHSVIEKGQTVTLRCDPISGHDNLYWYRRVMGKEIKFLLHFVKESKQDESGMPNNRFLAERTGGTYSTLKVQPAELEDSGVYFCASSLQSRGWGYEQYFGPGTRLTVT.

The rearrangement links TRBV9 to TRBJ1-2, with TRBD1 as a possible D gene (5 bases). Germline V gives CDR1 SGDLS, CDR2 YYNGEE. The CDR3 has 17 residues. Trimming removed 4 bases at V and 8 bases at J, with 27 bases between. The CDR3 DNA is TGTGCCAGCAGCCCGGGTACGTGGCGCAACAGGAAACAAGGCTACACCTTC. Translation gives CASSPGTWRNRKQGYTF.

V gene TRBV11-3 combines with J gene TRBJ2-4; the match to TRBD2 covers 10 bases. The CDR3 totals 20 residues. Trimming cost V 0 bases and J 3 bases; bases outside gene matches: 14. Germline-derived CDR1 and CDR2 are SGHNT and YENEEA. Here the CDR3 reads CASSLDRGSGRGRVKNIQYF. The CDR3 DNA is TGTGCCAGCAGCTTAGATCGGGGGAGCGGGAGGGGGCGTGTCAAAAACATTCAGTACTTC.

The chain carries TRBV7-9 and TRBJ2-3, with 15 bases identical to TRBD2. V shed 9 bases, J shed 5 bases, and the junction held 12 bases outside the gene matches. Per the germline V gene, CDR1 is SEHNR and CDR2 is FQNEAQ (reference sequence). This CDR3 is 17 amino acids long. For the CDR3, the DNA is TGTGCCAGTGCTACGGGGGGACTAGCGGGAGGCGTAGATACGCAGTATTTT. Translating gives CASATGGLAGGVDTQYF.

This chain uses TRBV9 with TRBJ1-4; D gene uncertain. V was cut by 0 bases and J by 2 bases, with 14 bases left in between. There are 17 residues in the CDR3. Germline assignment: CDR1 SGDLS and CDR2 YYNGEE. The CDR3 DNA is TGTGCCAGCAGCGTAGGTTCGGGTATTGGTACTAATGAAAAACTGTTTTTT. Translation: CASSVGSGIGTNEKLFF.

This clone was picked up a small number of times. The V call is TRBV6-2 or TRBV6-3, the J call TRBJ1-1; D might be TRBD1 (5 bases). Deletions cut 6 bases from V and 5 bases from J, with 19 bases between. Germline assignment: CDR1 MNHEY and CDR2 SVGEGT. The CDR3 is made up of 15 amino acids. The chain's CDR3 is CASSIGTGIGTEAFF. In DNA form, the CDR3 reads TGTGCCAGCAGCATTGGTACAGGAATTGGGACTGAAGCTTTCTTT.

The chain links TRBV7-3 to TRBJ2-1; a weak D match, TRBD2 (5 bases). The germline CDR1 and CDR2 sequences are SGHTA and FQGTGA. The CDR3 is 15 amino acids. V shed 0 bases and J shed 3 bases, with 9 bases lying between them. CDR3 protein: CASSLTRDIYNEQFF. The CDR3 bases are TGTGCCAGCAGCTTAACCCGGGATATCTACAATGAGCAGTTCTTC.

CDR3 amino acids: CSASLGTPEQYF. DNA of the CDR3: TGCAGTGCTAGTTTAGGGACACCTGAGCAGTACTTC. The chain carries TRBV20-1 and TRBJ2-7; maybe TRBD1 (6 bases). V shed 3 bases and J shed 7 bases, with 13 bases lying between them. The CDR3 length is 12 residues. Germline values: CDR1 DFQATT, CDR2 SNEGSKA (reference sequence).

With respect to this clone: Other nucleotide sequences from this sample produce the same CDR3. The J gene is TRBJ2-5, the V gene TRBV9, with 8 bases matching TRBD2. J gave up 1 base and V 0 bases, and 5 bases lay outside the gene matches. The CDR3 spans 16 residues. The germline gives CDR1 SGDLS, CDR2 YYNGEE. This CDR3 is CASSVGGLAGQETQYF. In nucleotides, the CDR3 is TGTGCCAGCAGCGTAGGAGGGCTAGCGGGCCAAGAGACCCAGTACTTC.

This rearrangement joins TRBV19 to TRBJ2-2; 10 nucleotides align to TRBD2. This CDR3 region has 15 residues. Germline loops: CDR1 LNHDA, CDR2 SQIVND (reference sequence). Trimming removed 5 bases from V and 8 bases from J; junction bases left unmatched: 8. CDR3 in DNA: TGTGCCAGTAGTCTCACTAGCGGGGATATTGGGGAGCTGTTTTTT. It is translated as CASSLTSGDIGELFF.

This chain joins TRBV9 and TRBJ2-5; D perhaps matches TRBD2 (6 bases). V was cut by 4 bases and J by 9 bases, with 19 bases left in between. The CDR3 is 14 amino acids. Per the germline V gene, CDR1 is SGDLS and CDR2 is YYNGEE. The CDR3 sequence: CASSFGTQRKPQYF. As DNA, the CDR3 is TGTGCCAGCAGCTTCGGGACTCAGAGGAAGCCCCAGTACTTC.